The clone carrying this T cell receptor (beta chain) was detected once. Trimming removed 1 base at V and 5 bases at J, with 6 bases between. This CDR3 is built from 13 residues. Looked up from germline, CDR1 is LGHDT and CDR2 is YNNKEL (reference sequence). This entry belongs to a study of blood T cell repertoires in COVID-19. Study-level information: There were acute and convalescent COVID-19 samples, and they came from the United States, Italy and Spain. PBMCs, B-cell-depleted T cells, or T cells provided the cDNA or gDNA that made up the material.

Per the original methods: For nucleated cells, counts were estimated from reference gene primer amplification. The protocol was immunoSEQ multiplex PCR, while the TCRdb copy is restricted to in-frame clones and leaves out a portion. V, J and clone size reflect that table, while D and trimming were determined from the DNA. Among tens of thousands of clones, roughly 76% were seen once, and the ten largest hold 25% to 30%. The chain couples TRBV3-1 (or the pseudogene TRBV3-2) to TRBJ1-5; a possible D gene is TRBD1 (5 bases). The sample consisted of peripheral blood. This receptor was taken from a woman aged 80 or over with active or convalescent COVID-19. CDR3 residues: CASSQGRDQPQHF. As DNA, the CDR3 is TGTGCCAGCAGCCAAGGCAGGGATCAGCCCCAGCATTTT.